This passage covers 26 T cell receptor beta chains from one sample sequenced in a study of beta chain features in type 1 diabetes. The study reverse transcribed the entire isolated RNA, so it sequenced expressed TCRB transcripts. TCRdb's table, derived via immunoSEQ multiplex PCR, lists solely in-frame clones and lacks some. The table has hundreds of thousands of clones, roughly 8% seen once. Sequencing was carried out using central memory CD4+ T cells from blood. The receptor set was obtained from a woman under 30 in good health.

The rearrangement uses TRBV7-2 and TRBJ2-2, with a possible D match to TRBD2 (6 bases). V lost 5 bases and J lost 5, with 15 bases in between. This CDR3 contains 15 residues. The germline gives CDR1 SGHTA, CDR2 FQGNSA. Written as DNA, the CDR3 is TGTGCCAGCAGCCGTGGGGGGAGAAATACCGGGGAGCTGTTTTTT. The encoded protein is CASSRGGRNTGELFF.

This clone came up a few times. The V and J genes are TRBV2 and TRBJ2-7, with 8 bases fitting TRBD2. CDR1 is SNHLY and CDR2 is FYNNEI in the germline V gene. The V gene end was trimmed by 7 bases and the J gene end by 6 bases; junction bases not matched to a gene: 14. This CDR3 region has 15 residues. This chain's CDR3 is CASTRSGRGGGEQYF. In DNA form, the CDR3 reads TGTGCCAGCACTCGGAGCGGGAGAGGAGGCGGCGAGCAGTACTTC. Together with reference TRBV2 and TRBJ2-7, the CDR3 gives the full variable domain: EPEVTQTPSHQVTQMGQEVILRCVPISNHLYFYWYRQILGQKVEFLVSFYNNEISEKSEIFDDQFSVERPDGSNFTLKIRSTKLEDSAMYFCASTRSGRGGGEQYFGPGTRLTVT.

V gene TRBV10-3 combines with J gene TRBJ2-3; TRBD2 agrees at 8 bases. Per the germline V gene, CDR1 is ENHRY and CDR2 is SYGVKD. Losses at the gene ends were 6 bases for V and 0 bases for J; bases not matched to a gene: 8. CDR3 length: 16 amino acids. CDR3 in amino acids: CAIRTGLAPSTDTQYF. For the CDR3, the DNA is TGTGCCATCAGGACAGGACTAGCTCCTAGCACAGATACGCAGTATTTT.

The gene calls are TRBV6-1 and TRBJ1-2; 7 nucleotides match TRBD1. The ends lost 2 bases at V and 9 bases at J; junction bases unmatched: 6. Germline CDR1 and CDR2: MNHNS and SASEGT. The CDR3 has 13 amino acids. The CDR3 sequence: CASSELTGNRYTF. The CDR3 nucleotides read TGTGCCAGCAGTGAATTGACAGGGAATCGCTACACCTTC.

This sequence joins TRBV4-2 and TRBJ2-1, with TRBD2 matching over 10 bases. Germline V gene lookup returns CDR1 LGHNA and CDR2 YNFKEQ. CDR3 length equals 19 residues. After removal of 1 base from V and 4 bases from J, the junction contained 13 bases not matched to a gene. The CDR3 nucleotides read TGTGCCAGCAGCCAAGCCGGCACGAGCGGGAGGGGACTGTACAATGAGCAGTTCTTC. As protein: CASSQAGTSGRGLYNEQFF.

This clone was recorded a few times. CDR3 sequence (DNA): TGTGCCAGCAGCCAAGATCGGGCAGGGGGGATCCGCAATGAGCAGTTCTTC. It translates to CASSQDRAGGIRNEQFF. J is TRBJ2-1 and V is TRBV4-2; possible D gene TRBD1, 7 bases. Trimming stripped 0 bases from V and 6 bases from J, with 18 bases between. Germline-derived CDR1 and CDR2 are LGHNA and YNFKEQ. This CDR3 has 17 residues.

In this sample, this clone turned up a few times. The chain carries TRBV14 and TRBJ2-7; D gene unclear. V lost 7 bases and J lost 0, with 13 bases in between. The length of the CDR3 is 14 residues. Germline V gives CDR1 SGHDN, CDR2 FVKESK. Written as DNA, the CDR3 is TGTGCCAGCAAGCCGGCTGCGAACTCCTACGAGCAGTACTTC. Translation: CASKPAANSYEQYF.

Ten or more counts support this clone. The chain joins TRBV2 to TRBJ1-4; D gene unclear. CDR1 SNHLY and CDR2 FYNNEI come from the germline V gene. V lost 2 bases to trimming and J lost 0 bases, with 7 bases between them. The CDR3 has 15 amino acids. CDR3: CASSETGATNEKLFF. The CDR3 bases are TGTGCCAGCAGTGAAACGGGTGCAACTAATGAAAAACTGTTTTTT. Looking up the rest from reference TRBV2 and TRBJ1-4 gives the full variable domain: EPEVTQTPSHQVTQMGQEVILRCVPISNHLYFYWYRQILGQKVEFLVSFYNNEISEKSEIFDDQFSVERPDGSNFTLKIRSTKLEDSAMYFCASSETGATNEKLFFGSGTQLSVL.

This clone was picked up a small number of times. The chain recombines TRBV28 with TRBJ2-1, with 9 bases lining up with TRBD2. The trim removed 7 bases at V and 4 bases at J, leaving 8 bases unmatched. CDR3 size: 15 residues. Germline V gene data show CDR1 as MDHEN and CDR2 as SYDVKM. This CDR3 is CASTLGSGGYNEQFF. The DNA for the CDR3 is TGTGCCAGCACCTTGGGTAGCGGGGGTTACAATGAGCAGTTCTTC. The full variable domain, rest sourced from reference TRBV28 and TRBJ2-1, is DVKVTQSSRYLVKRTGEKVFLECVQDMDHENMFWYRQDPGLGLRLIYFSYDVKMKEKGDIPEGYSVSREKKERFSLILESASTNQTSMYLCASTLGSGGYNEQFFGPGTRLTVL.

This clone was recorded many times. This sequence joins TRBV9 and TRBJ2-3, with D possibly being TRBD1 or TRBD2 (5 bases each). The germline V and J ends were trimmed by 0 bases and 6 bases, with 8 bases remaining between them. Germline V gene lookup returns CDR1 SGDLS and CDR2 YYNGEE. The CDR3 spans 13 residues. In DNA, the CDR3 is TGTGCCAGCAGCGTAGCCGGGGCGGATACGCAGTATTTT. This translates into CASSVAGADTQYF.

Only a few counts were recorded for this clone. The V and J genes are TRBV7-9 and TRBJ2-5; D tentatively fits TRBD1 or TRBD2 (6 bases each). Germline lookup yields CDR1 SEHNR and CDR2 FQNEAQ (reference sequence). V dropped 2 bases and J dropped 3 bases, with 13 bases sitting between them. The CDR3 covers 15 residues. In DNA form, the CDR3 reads TGTGCCAGCAGCTTATCGGGGGCGAGGGAAGAGACCCAGTACTTC. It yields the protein CASSLSGAREETQYF.

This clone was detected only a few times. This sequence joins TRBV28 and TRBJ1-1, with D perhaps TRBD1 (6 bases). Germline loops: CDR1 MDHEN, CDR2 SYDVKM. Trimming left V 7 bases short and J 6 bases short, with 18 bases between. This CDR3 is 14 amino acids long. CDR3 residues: CASNPPGARAEAFF. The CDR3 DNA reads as TGTGCCAGCAATCCTCCAGGGGCAAGGGCTGAAGCTTTCTTT.

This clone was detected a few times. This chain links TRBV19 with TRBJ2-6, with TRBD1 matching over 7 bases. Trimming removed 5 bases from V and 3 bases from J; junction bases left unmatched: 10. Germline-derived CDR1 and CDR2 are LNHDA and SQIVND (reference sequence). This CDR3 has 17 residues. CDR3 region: CASSQRTTGVGANVLTF. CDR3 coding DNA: TGTGCCAGTAGTCAGAGAACTACAGGGGTTGGGGCCAACGTCCTGACTTTC.

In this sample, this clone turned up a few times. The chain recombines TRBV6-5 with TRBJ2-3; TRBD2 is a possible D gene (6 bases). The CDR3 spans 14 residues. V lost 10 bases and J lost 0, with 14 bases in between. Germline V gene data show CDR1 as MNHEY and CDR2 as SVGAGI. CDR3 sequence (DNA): TGTGCCACCAAACCGGGACTTAGCACAGATACGCAGTATTTT. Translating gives CATKPGLSTDTQYF.

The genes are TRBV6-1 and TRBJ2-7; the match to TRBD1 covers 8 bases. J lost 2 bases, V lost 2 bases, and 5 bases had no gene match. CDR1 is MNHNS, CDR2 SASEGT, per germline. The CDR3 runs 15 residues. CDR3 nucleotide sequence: TGTGCCAGCAGTGAATGGCAGGGGGCCGCCTACGAGCAGTACTTC. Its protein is CASSEWQGAAYEQYF.

The CDR3 region is CATSGSNYGYTF. As DNA, the CDR3 is TGTGCCACCTCTGGTTCTAACTATGGCTACACCTTC. The J gene is TRBJ1-2, the V gene TRBV28; D is unresolved. The CDR3 is made up of 12 amino acids. Germline lookup yields CDR1 MDHEN and CDR2 SYDVKM. V lost 10 bases to trimming and J lost 0 bases, with 9 bases between them.

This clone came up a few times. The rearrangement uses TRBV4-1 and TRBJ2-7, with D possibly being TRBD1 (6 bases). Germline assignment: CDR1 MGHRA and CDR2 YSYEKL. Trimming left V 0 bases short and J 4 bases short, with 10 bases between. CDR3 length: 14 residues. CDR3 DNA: TGCGCCAGCAGCCAAGAACCCACAGGGTACGAGCAGTACTTC. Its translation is CASSQEPTGYEQYF.

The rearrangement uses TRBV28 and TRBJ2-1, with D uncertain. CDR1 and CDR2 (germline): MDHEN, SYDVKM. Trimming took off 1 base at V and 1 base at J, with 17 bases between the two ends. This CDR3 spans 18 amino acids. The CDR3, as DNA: TGTGCCAGCAGTTTATCTTGGGTGCGCCATCCGTCCTACAATGAGCAGTTCTTC. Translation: CASSLSWVRHPSYNEQFF.

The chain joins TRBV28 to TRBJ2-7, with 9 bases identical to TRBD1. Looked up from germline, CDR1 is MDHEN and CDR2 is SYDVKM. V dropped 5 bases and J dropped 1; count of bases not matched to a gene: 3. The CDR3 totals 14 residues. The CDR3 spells CASSTGGVSYEQYF. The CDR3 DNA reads TGTGCCAGCAGTACAGGGGGCGTATCCTACGAGCAGTACTTC. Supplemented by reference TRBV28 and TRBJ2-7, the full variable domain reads DVKVTQSSRYLVKRTGEKVFLECVQDMDHENMFWYRQDPGLGLRLIYFSYDVKMKEKGDIPEGYSVSREKKERFSLILESASTNQTSMYLCASSTGGVSYEQYFGPGTRLTVT.

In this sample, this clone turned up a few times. The CDR3 is CSALAWDTRYF. In DNA form, the CDR3 reads TGCAGTGCTTTAGCTTGGGACACTCGGTACTTC. V gene TRBV20-1 combines with J gene TRBJ2-4, with D possibly being TRBD1 (6 bases). The CDR3 has 11 amino acids. Trimming removed 5 bases at V and 15 bases at J, with 17 bases between. Germline V gene data show CDR1 as DFQATT and CDR2 as SNEGSKA (reference sequence).

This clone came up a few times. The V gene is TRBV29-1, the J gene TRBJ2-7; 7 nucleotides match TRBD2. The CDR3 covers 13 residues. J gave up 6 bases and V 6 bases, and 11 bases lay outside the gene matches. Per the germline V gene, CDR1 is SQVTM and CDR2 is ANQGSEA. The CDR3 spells CSVIQIQRGEQYF. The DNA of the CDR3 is TGCAGCGTAATTCAAATACAGCGGGGCGAGCAGTACTTC.

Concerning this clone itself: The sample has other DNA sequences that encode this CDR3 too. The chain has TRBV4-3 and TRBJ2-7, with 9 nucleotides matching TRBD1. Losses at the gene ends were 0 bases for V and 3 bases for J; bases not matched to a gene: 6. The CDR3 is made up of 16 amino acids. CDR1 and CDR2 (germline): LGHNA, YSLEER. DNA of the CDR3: TGCGCCAGCAGCCAAGAACCGGGACAGGGAGGCTACGAGCAGTACTTC. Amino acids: CASSQEPGQGGYEQYF.

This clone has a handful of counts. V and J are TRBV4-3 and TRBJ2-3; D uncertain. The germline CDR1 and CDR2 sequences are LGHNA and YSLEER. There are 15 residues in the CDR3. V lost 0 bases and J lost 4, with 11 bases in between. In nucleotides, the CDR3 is TGCGCCAGCAGCCAAGAAAGACGACCCTCAGATACGCAGTATTTT. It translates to CASSQERRPSDTQYF.

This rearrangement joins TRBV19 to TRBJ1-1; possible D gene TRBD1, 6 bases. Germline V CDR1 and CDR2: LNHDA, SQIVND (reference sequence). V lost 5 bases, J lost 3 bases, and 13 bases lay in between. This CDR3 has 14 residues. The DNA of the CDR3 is TGTGCCAGTAGTCATCCAGGGGATGACACTGAAGCTTTCTTT. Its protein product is CASSHPGDDTEAFF.

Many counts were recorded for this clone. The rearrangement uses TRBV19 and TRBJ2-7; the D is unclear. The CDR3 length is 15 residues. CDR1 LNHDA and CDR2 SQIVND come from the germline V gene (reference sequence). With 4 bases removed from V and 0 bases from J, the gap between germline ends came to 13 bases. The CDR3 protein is CASSNWNGYSYEQYF. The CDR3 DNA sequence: TGTGCCAGTAGTAACTGGAACGGTTACTCCTACGAGCAGTACTTC.

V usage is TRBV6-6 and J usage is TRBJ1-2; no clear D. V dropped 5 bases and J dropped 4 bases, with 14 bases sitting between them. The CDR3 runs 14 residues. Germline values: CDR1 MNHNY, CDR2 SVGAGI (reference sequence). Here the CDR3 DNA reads TGTGCCAGCAGTCATGTCAGCAACAGCTATGGCTACACCTTC. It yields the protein CASSHVSNSYGYTF.